This T cell receptor (beta chain) was recorded in a study of regulatory T cells in long-lasting Graves disease. Study overall: Over 5 years of antithyroid drugs with positive TSH receptor antibodies was taken to mean persistent Graves' disease. Notes on the study in general: Newly diagnosed disease favored TRBV20-1 and TRBJ2-1 over persistent disease.

The CDR3 contains 11 residues. In germline, CDR1 is SGHAT, CDR2 FQNNGV. The V end lost 5 bases, the J end lost 7 bases, and 8 bases lay between the germline ends. This clonotype was seen repeatedly, ten times or more. The antigen remains undetermined. Time point specified: persistent/refractory GD, antithyroid drugs over 5 years with positive TRAb. PBMC-derived RNA was used for the TCR library. An endocrinology department located in Xi'an, China, was where the patients came from. Blood from the periphery, around 9 milliliters in all, was drawn into EDTA tubes. Combining iRepertoire HTBI primers with Arm-PCR of CDR3 regions, the authors built TCR beta libraries. From the multiplex PCR reads, TCRdb called clonotypes with MiXCR, one entry per CDR3 protein. The data hold approximately 360,000 distinct CDR3 sequences, with less than 30% observed a single time.

Sequenced material: peripheral blood mononuclear cells (PBMCs), taken when the disease was refractory, from a patient treated with antithyroid drugs. The clonotype originates from a woman aged 40 to 55 with Graves disease. V gene TRBV11-2 combines with J gene TRBJ2-5, with D tentatively TRBD2 (5 bases). The CDR3 DNA follows: TGTGCCAGCAGCATCGCGGGGACCCAGTACTTC. Translated, it gives CASSIAGTQYF.